These 22 T cell receptor beta chains were all obtained from the same sample, sequenced in a study of response to subunit inactivated influenza vaccine (dated by TCRdb to the late 2010s). Libraries were constructed by RT-PCR. These reads were obtained on an Illumina HiSeq 2500. TCRdb's own reprocessing of the public reads used fastp at Q25 and MiXCR and kept productive beta chains. Identical CDR3 proteins give one entry, which carries the most common genes and DNA. Across this sample there are 650,000 to 800,000 distinct CDR3 sequences, with approximately 13% seen only once. The ten most abundant clones make up around 6.5% of the sample. Sequencing was performed on PBMCs from blood, taken about 14 days before vaccination. The receptors were gathered from a man in his forties or fifties who received an inactivated influenza vaccine. Donor details come from another sample of the same person, matched by shared clones.

In this sample, this clonotype turned up a few times. V usage is TRBV3-1 and J usage is TRBJ2-1, with TRBD1 identical over 8 bases. The V gene's germline CDR1 is LGHDT and CDR2 YNNKEL (reference sequence). The CDR3 spans 20 residues. The J segment lost 0 bases and the V segment lost 3 bases, leaving 16 bases of the junction unmatched. The CDR3 region is CASSHRRDRIFQGSYNEQFF. The CDR3 DNA reads as TGTGCCAGCAGCCACCGCCGGGACAGGATCTTCCAAGGCTCCTACAATGAGCAGTTCTTC.

Many counts were recorded for this clonotype. In nucleotides, the CDR3 is TGCGCCAGCAGTCAATCGTTCTGCTACGAGCAGTACTTC. This gives the protein CASSQSFCYEQYF. The chain has TRBV23-1 and TRBJ2-7; D uncertain. TRBV23-1 is treated as an ORF (open reading frame) with a function not yet certain. V gave up 0 bases and J gave up 3 bases, with 6 bases separating them. CDR3 length: 13 residues.

This clonotype was counted ten times or more. The chain recombines TRBV20-1 with TRBJ2-5; 7 nucleotides align to TRBD2. The V and J ends lost 5 bases and 2 bases, in that order; junction bases with no gene match: 2. CDR3 length: 12 amino acids. The germline CDR1 and CDR2 sequences are DFQATT and SNEGSKA (reference sequence). CDR3 sequence reads: CSAWGLQETQYF. In nucleotides, the CDR3 is TGCAGTGCTTGGGGACTACAAGAGACCCAGTACTTC.

This clonotype was observed a handful of times. V gene TRBV29-1 combines with J gene TRBJ2-3; tentative D call: TRBD1 (5 bases). The CDR3 length is 12 residues. V lost 7 bases and J lost 2, with 10 bases in between. The germline V gene has CDR1 SQVTM and CDR2 ANQGSEA. The CDR3 DNA follows: TGCAGCGCTGCGACAGACACAGATACGCAGTATTTT. Its protein product is CSAATDTDTQYF.

The chain couples TRBV5-1 to TRBJ2-2; 10 nucleotides align to TRBD1. Trimming cost V 0 bases and J 5 bases; bases outside gene matches: 4. This CDR3 comprises 16 residues. CDR1 is SGHRS, CDR2 YFSETQ, per germline. CDR3 loop: CASSLAGTGATGELFF. The CDR3 coding sequence is TGCGCCAGCAGCTTGGCCGGGACAGGGGCGACCGGGGAGCTGTTTTTT.

This clonotype was counted between two and nine times. The CDR3 DNA reads as TGCGCCAGCCGCGAGCGATCCGGACTCACGCATACGCAGTATTTT. Residues: CASRERSGLTHTQYF. This sequence joins TRBV5-1 and TRBJ2-3; a weak D match, TRBD2 (5 bases). The CDR3 loop spans 15 amino acids. The germline V and J ends were trimmed by 7 bases and 7 bases, with 22 bases remaining between them. CDR1 and CDR2 (germline): SGHRS, YFSETQ.

The gene calls are TRBV20-1 and TRBJ2-1, with 11 bases identical to TRBD1. With 0 bases clipped from V and 8 bases from J, the junction kept 18 bases outside the gene matches. Per germline, CDR1 DFQATT and CDR2 SNEGSKA (reference sequence). CDR3 size: 19 residues. The CDR3 reads CSARDKPPRTGGKKDEQFF. CDR3 in DNA: TGCAGTGCTAGAGATAAACCCCCCCGGACAGGGGGCAAAAAGGATGAGCAGTTCTTC.

The V and J genes are TRBV7-8 and TRBJ2-2; TRBD1 matches 7 bases. The CDR3 spans 14 residues. J was trimmed by 4 bases and V by 7 bases; bases with no gene match: 6. Germline loops: CDR1 SGHVS, CDR2 FQNEAQ. The chain's CDR3 is CASIETGPTGELFF. CDR3 DNA sequence: TGTGCCAGCATAGAGACAGGGCCCACCGGGGAGCTGTTTTTT.

The chain is built from TRBV6-1 and TRBJ1-1; unclear D gene. V lost 5 bases to trimming and J lost 6 bases, with 19 bases between them. The germline V gene has CDR1 MNHNS and CDR2 SASEGT. There are 15 residues in the CDR3. The CDR3 coding sequence is TGTGCCAGCAGTCCCTCAGGTGGGCTTGGGGCTGAAGCTTTCTTT. This encodes CASSPSGGLGAEAFF.

Ten or more counts support this clonotype. CDR3 in DNA: TGTGCCAGCAAGTTACGCGCCAGAGACACAGATACGCAGTATTTT. Translating gives CASKLRARDTDTQYF. The genes are TRBV2 and TRBJ2-3; D gene unclear. Deletions cut 7 bases from V and 2 bases from J, with 16 bases between. This CDR3 has 15 residues. Germline CDR1 SNHLY, CDR2 FYNNEI.

This clonotype was observed a handful of times. V and J are TRBV4-2 and TRBJ1-6; no reliable D call. Trimming took off 0 bases at V and 2 bases at J, with 8 bases between the two ends. In germline, CDR1 is LGHNA, CDR2 YNFKEQ. The length of the CDR3 is 16 residues. The CDR3 is CASSQEYGTYNSPLHF. CDR3 nucleotide sequence: TGTGCCAGCAGCCAAGAGTACGGAACCTATAATTCACCCCTCCACTTT.

The genes are TRBV15 and TRBJ2-7; D is ambiguous. CDR1 and CDR2 (germline): LNHNV, YYDKDF (reference sequence). The ends were cut back, 8 bases at V and 1 base at J, with 15 bases in the middle. CDR3 length equals 14 residues. In DNA form, the CDR3 reads TGTGCCACCTCTGGCAGGCCCCGATCCTACGAGCAGTACTTC. Protein product: CATSGRPRSYEQYF.

In this sample, this clonotype turned up a few times. The rearrangement uses TRBV4-2 and TRBJ2-2, with D perhaps matching TRBD1 (5 bases). CDR3 length equals 16 residues. Trimming removed 0 bases at V and 1 base at J, with 9 bases between. Germline V gene sequence: CDR1 LGHNA, CDR2 YNFKEQ. CDR3 residues: CASSQETTGNTGELFF. CDR3 DNA: TGTGCCAGCAGCCAAGAGACAACAGGGAACACCGGGGAGCTGTTTTTT.

J is TRBJ1-6 and V is TRBV11-2; D gene uncertain. Germline V gives CDR1 SGHAT, CDR2 FQNNGV. The CDR3 sequence is 12 residues long. With 0 bases removed from V and 13 bases from J, the gap between germline ends came to 7 bases. CDR3 loop: CASSLDRFPLHF. CDR3 bases: TGTGCCAGCAGCTTAGATCGCTTCCCCCTCCACTTT.

The V gene is TRBV21-1, the J gene TRBJ2-7; the table's D call TRBD1 went unverified against the DNA. TRBV21-1 is a pseudogene. CDR3 length: 15 amino acids. The CDR3 is CASRDGGQLTYEQYF. The CDR3 nucleotides are TGTGCCAGCAGGGACGGGGGACAGCTTACCTACGAGCAGTACTTC.

In its sample, this clonotype was seen a few times. The rearrangement joins TRBV5-1 to TRBJ1-2; the match to TRBD1 covers 9 bases. V lost 3 bases and J lost 4; bases outside the gene matches: 7. Germline V gene lookup returns CDR1 SGHRS and CDR2 YFSETQ. The CDR3 has 15 residues. The CDR3 DNA reads TGCGCCAGCAGCTATACGGACAGGGGAGGCTATGGCTACACCTTC. Its protein product is CASSYTDRGGYGYTF. Full variable domain (remainder filled in from reference TRBV5-1 and TRBJ1-2): KAGVTQTPRYLIKTRGQQVTLSCSPISGHRSVSWYQQTPGQGLQFLFEYFSETQRNKGNFPGRFSGRQFSNSRSEMNVSTLELGDSALYLCASSYTDRGGYGYTFGSGTRLTVV.

The chain recombines TRBV20-1 with TRBJ2-3, with 7 bases fitting TRBD2. The germline V gene encodes CDR1 DFQATT and CDR2 SNEGSKA (reference sequence). There are 14 residues in the CDR3. V shed 3 bases, J shed 5 bases, and the junction held 8 bases outside the gene matches. The CDR3 sequence: CSASRGSSGDTQYF. The CDR3 DNA sequence: TGCAGTGCTAGTCGCGGGTCTAGCGGAGATACGCAGTATTTT.

This sequence joins TRBV20-1 and TRBJ1-5; no clear D. The V end lost 3 bases, the J end lost 6 bases, and 9 bases lay between the germline ends. There are 12 residues in the CDR3. Germline CDR1 reads DFQATT; CDR2 reads SNEGSKA (reference sequence). The CDR3 bases are TGCAGTGCTAGGGGAGGAGGTCAGCCCCAGCATTTT. Amino acid sequence: CSARGGGQPQHF.

This clonotype was seen more than once but under ten times. The rearrangement uses TRBV10-3 and TRBJ2-3; TRBD2 matches 7 bases. This CDR3 is built from 17 residues. Germline lookup yields CDR1 ENHRY and CDR2 SYGVKD. The J segment lost 0 bases and the V segment lost 4 bases, leaving 10 bases of the junction unmatched. This CDR3 is CAISGPSSGTSTDTQYF. CDR3 sequence (DNA): TGTGCCATCAGTGGACCCTCTAGCGGTACTAGCACAGATACGCAGTATTTT.

The V and J genes are TRBV12-3 or TRBV12-4 and TRBJ2-7, with 14 bases fitting TRBD2. The CDR3 sequence is 15 residues long. After removal of 6 bases from V and 2 bases from J, the junction contained 3 bases not matched to a gene. The CDR3 sequence is CASSTTSGRAYEQYF. DNA of the CDR3: TGTGCCAGCAGCACGACTAGCGGGAGGGCCTACGAGCAGTACTTC.

This chain links TRBV6-5 with TRBJ2-5; D uncertain. The CDR3 consists of 15 residues. CDR1 MNHEY and CDR2 SVGAGI come from the germline V gene. Trimming removed 0 bases from V and 2 bases from J, with 10 bases in between. The CDR3 DNA is TGTGCCAGCAGTTACTCCTACCTAGAGCAAGAGACCCAGTACTTC. Translated: CASSYSYLEQETQYF.

This clonotype was detected only a few times. The chain is built from TRBV15 and TRBJ1-5; D gene uncertain. The germline V gene has CDR1 LNHNV and CDR2 YYDKDF (reference sequence). Trimming stripped 3 bases from V and 1 base from J, with 10 bases between. The CDR3 has 15 amino acids. The CDR3 nucleotides are TGTGCCACCAGCAGCGGCCTAGAAAGCAATCAGCCCCAGCATTTT. Translating gives CATSSGLESNQPQHF.